Listed below are T cell receptor beta chains from one sample, sequenced in a study of post-analysis software for immune sequencing data. TCRdb ran MiXCR on the PCR reads and lists one entry per CDR3 protein. The table records about 160,000 distinct CDR3 sequences, about 37% of them present only once. The material was blood, obtained after autologous hematopoietic stem cell transplantation. The receptors come from a girl aged 5-17 years with multiple sclerosis. Both conserved end residues are part of each CDR3. A D gene is named only where the DNA matches it firmly. Size is omitted from some rows. Given values are once, few, many or a class for expanded clones.

cdr3_nt cdr3_aa v_call clone_size j_call d_call
TGCAGTGCTAGAAAGACTAGCGGACCTTCTGGCTCCTACAATGAGCAGTTCTTC CSARKTSGPSGSYNEQFF TRBV20-1 few TRBJ2-1 TRBD2
TGTGCCAGCAGCTTCCTGAGGGGCGAGACCCAGTACTTC CASSFLRGETQYF TRBV3-1 - TRBJ2-5 -
TGTGCCAGCAGCTCAGGAGCGGGGGACACAGATACGCAGTATTTT CASSSGAGDTDTQYF TRBV7-2 few TRBJ2-3 TRBD2
TGTGCCAGCAGTTTACGAGGGGCGACGCCACCGAAATACAATCAGCAGTTCTTC CASSLRGATPPKYNQQFF TRBV27 - TRBJ2-1 -
TGTGCCAGCAAGGAGGGGCAGAACGCCGCCGGAGCTTTCTTT CASKEGQNAAGAFF TRBV6-6 - TRBJ1-1 -
TGTGCCAGCAGTTACTCCGGACTAGCGGGAGTGTCAGGGGCCAACGTCCTGACTTTC CASSYSGLAGVSGANVLTF TRBV6-5 many TRBJ2-6 TRBD2
TGCGCCAGCAGCCGGGACAGGGGGCGATCCTACGAGCAGTACTTC CASSRDRGRSYEQYF TRBV4-1 - TRBJ2-7 TRBD1
TGTGCCAGCAGTTTCCCCGGACTAGCGAGCGAGCAGTACTTC CASSFPGLASEQYF TRBV11-2 few TRBJ2-7 TRBD2
TGTGCCACGGGACTAGCGGAGAAAGAGACCCAGTACTTC CATGLAEKETQYF TRBV6-2/TRBV6-3 - TRBJ2-5 TRBD2
TGTGCCAGCAGCCAAGACGAACTAGCGGGTTCCTACGAGCAGTACTTC CASSQDELAGSYEQYF TRBV4-2 few TRBJ2-7 TRBD2
TGTGCCAGCACCACCGGAGGGACAGGCAATTCACCCCTCCACTTT CASTTGGTGNSPLHF TRBV9 - TRBJ1-6 TRBD1
TGTGCCAGCAGCTTAGCGCCAGCTGGCACTGAAGCTTTCTTT CASSLAPAGTEAFF TRBV7-2 - TRBJ1-1 -
TGTGCCAGCAGCTTAGACCACACGGGGGGGACCTTATCTGGCTACACCTTC CASSLDHTGGTLSGYTF TRBV7-8 - TRBJ1-2 -
TGTGCCAGCCTAGACAGTGACTTCCAAGAGACCCAGTACTTC CASLDSDFQETQYF TRBV28 - TRBJ2-5 -
TGTGCCAGCACCTCCCGACAAGGGGCCGCCGGCGCTCCTTATGGCTACACCTTC CASTSRQGAAGAPYGYTF TRBV12-3/TRBV12-4 many TRBJ1-2 -
TGTGCCAGCAGCTTAAGCCGCCCAAACACCGGGGAGCTGTTTTTT CASSLSRPNTGELFF TRBV7-3 few TRBJ2-2 -
TGTGCCAGCAGTGAGTCCGACAGGCTCCGTCAGCCCCAGCATTTT CASSESDRLRQPQHF TRBV6-1 few TRBJ1-5 -
TGTGCCAGCACCCGGACAGGGGGGATCCCCATCAGGGCAGATACGCAGTATTTT CASTRTGGIPIRADTQYF TRBV5-5 few TRBJ2-3 TRBD1
TGCAGCGCAGAAACCGGGACAGACCAGGGAGAGACCCAGTACTTC CSAETGTDQGETQYF TRBV29-1 many TRBJ2-5 TRBD1
TGTGCCAGCAGTGAACGGGTATGGGGCGAGACCCAGTACTTC CASSERVWGETQYF TRBV6-4 - TRBJ2-5 -
TGTGCCAGCAGTTACTTGGTGGGCGCCTACAATGAGCAGTTCTTC CASSYLVGAYNEQFF TRBV6-5 few TRBJ2-1 -
TGTGCCAGCGGCGCCCCCGGAGGCAGGGGTTTGTACACTGAAGCTTTCTTT CASGAPGGRGLYTEAFF TRBV28 once TRBJ1-1 -
TGTGCCAGCAGCACGGCCGGGACTAGCGGGGGCAATGAGCAGTTCTTC CASSTAGTSGGNEQFF TRBV7-2 - TRBJ2-1 TRBD2
TGTGCCAGCAGCTTGGTCCCAAGGGACGAGCAGTACTTC CASSLVPRDEQYF TRBV5-5 - TRBJ2-7 -
TGCAGCGTTGGACCCAGCGCCTACGAGCAGTACTTC CSVGPSAYEQYF TRBV29-1 few TRBJ2-7 -
TGTGCCAGCAGCTCGATACTAGCGGGAGGGTGGAACGAGCAGTACTTC CASSSILAGGWNEQYF TRBV7-2 few TRBJ2-7 TRBD2
TGCGCCAGCAGCTTGGACGGATCCTATGGCTACACCTTC CASSLDGSYGYTF TRBV5-1 once TRBJ1-2 -
TGTGCCAGCAGCGCCCTACCGTTTCTAGCGGGAGAGAGCACAGATACGCAGTATTTT CASSALPFLAGESTDTQYF TRBV3-1 - TRBJ2-3 TRBD2
TGCAGTGCTAGCCCACAGGGACAGGGGAACTACGAGCAGTACTTC CSASPQGQGNYEQYF TRBV20-1 once TRBJ2-7 TRBD1
TGTGCTAGTGGTTTGGTAAGCAATGAGCAGTTCTTC CASGLVSNEQFF TRBV12-5 - TRBJ2-1 -
TGCAGCGTCGAGTGTGAGCCCCAGCATTTT CSVECEPQHF TRBV29-1 - TRBJ1-5 -
TGTGCCAGCAGTTTTCAGAGGCTAGCGGGAGTATTTGATACGCAGTATTTT CASSFQRLAGVFDTQYF TRBV12-3/TRBV12-4 few TRBJ2-3 TRBD2